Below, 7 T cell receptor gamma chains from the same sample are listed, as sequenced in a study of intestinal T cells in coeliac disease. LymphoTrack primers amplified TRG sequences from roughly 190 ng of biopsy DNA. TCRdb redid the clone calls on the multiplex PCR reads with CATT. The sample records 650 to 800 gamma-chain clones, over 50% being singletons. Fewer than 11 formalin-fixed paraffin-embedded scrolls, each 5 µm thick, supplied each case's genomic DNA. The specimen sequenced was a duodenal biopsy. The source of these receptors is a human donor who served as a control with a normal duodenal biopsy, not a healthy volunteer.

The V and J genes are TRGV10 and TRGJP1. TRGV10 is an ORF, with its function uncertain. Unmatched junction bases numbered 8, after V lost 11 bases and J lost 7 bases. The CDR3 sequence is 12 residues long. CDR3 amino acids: CAAGRRGWFKIF. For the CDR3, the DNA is TGTGCTGCGGGGAGACGTGGTTGGTTCAAGATATTT.

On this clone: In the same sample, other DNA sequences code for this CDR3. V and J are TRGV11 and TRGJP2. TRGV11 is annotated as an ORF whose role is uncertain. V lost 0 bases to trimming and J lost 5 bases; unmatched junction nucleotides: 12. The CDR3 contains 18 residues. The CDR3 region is CACWIRHSYIVSDWIKTF. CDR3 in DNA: TGTGCCTGCTGGATTAGGCACTCTTATATAGTGAGTGATTGGATCAAGACGTTT.

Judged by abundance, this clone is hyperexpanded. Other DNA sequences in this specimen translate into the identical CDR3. The CDR3, as DNA: TGTGCCACCTGGGACGCATATACCACTGGTTGGTTCAAGATATTT. As protein: CATWDAYTTGWFKIF. V gene TRGV4 combines with J gene TRGJP1. The ends lost 4 bases at V and 0 bases at J; junction bases unmatched: 5. CDR1 and CDR2 (germline): EGSTGY, YDSYTSSV. This CDR3 is 15 amino acids long.

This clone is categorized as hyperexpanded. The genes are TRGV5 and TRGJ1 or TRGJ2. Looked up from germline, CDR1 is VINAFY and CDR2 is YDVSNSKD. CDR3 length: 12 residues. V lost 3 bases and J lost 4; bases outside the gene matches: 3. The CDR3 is CATWDVYYKKLF. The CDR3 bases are TGTGCCACCTGGGACGTATATTATAAGAAACTCTTT.

The CDR3 region is CATGTGYYKKLF. In DNA form, the CDR3 reads TGTGCCACTGGGACAGGCTATTATAAGAAACTCTTT. The gene calls are TRGV5 and TRGJ1 or TRGJ2. J was trimmed by 4 bases and V by 10 bases; bases with no gene match: 10. Germline V gene lookup returns CDR1 VINAFY and CDR2 YDVSNSKD. This CDR3 spans 12 amino acids.

The CDR3 sequence is CATWDGLYHLVGFKIF. CDR3 nucleotide sequence: TGTGCCACCTGGGACGGCCTATACCACTTGGTTGGTTTCAAGATATTT. The chain couples TRGV4 to TRGJP1. With 4 bases clipped from V and 14 bases from J, the junction kept 22 bases outside the gene matches. Germline CDR1 is EGSTGY and CDR2 is YDSYTSSV. This CDR3 region has 16 residues.

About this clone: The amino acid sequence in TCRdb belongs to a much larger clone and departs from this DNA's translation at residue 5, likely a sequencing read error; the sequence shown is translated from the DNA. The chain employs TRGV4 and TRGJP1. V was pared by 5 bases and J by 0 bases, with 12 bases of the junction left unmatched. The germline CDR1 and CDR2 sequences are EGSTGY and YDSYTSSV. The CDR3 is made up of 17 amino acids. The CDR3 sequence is CATWGGLPNTTGWFKIF. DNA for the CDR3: TGTGCCACCTGGGGCGGGCTCCCAAATACCACTGGTTGGTTCAAGATATTT.